This TCR beta chain was documented in a study of Graves' ophthalmopathy and Graves' hyperthyroidism (dated by TCRdb to about 2018). Describing the broader study: Peripheral blood samples were taken at the time of initial diagnosis, before any treatment was given. The 75 to 100 discovery patients were divided at random into training and test sets in a 7:3 ratio. An independent validation cohort was composed of 18 hyperthyroidism patients and around 16 patients who later progressed from hyperthyroidism to ophthalmopathy. Following sampling, methimazole starting at 30 mg daily was administered to hyperthyroidism patients, and high-dose intravenous methylprednisolone was administered to ophthalmopathy patients. The study used signatures of the TCR beta repertoire to tell Graves' ophthalmopathy apart from Graves' hyperthyroidism and to predict which patients would progress to ophthalmopathy. In total, 135 blood samples were TCR-sequenced: 40 to 45 ophthalmopathy, under 85 hyperthyroidism and approximately 17 hyperthyroidism-to-ophthalmopathy patients. In more than five hyperthyroidism patients, T-cell repertoires of thyroid tissue and blood were compared. To explore V-J signatures that separate ophthalmopathy from hyperthyroidism, a discovery set of about a hundred patients was enrolled, consisting of 43 with ophthalmopathy and roughly 60 with stable hyperthyroidism.

What the work shows at the level of the full study, not this receptor alone: Most expanded thyroid clonotypes with a frequency above 0.001 also appeared in blood, which suggests that blood repertoires may reflect the immune response in the thyroid. In validation, the model predicted ophthalmopathy progression with about 71% sensitivity and 72.22% specificity; some 13 predicted patients were CT-confirmed with GO in a median of approximately 6.5 months. No statistical method was used to set the sample size in advance, and the investigators knew which group each participant was assigned to. In cross-validation, the 13-signature model distinguished ophthalmopathy from stable hyperthyroidism with 87.88% sensitivity and 81.08% specificity, while in the test set the corresponding values were about 79% and 69%.

TCR beta CDR3 regions were amplified from RNA transcripts for repertoire sequencing. HTBI primers and the Qiagen OneStep RT-PCR kit were used in a first-round RT-PCR, which was followed by a second-round multiplex PCR, size selection and purification. Libraries were sequenced paired-end with 100 bp reads on an Illumina HiSeq2000. Processing in the source paper ran as follows. SOAPnuke was used to process the reads, removing any read that contained adapters or uncalled bases, had a mean Phred below 15, or lacked an exact match to the constant primer or identifier. COPE v1.2.5 was used to merge the high-quality paired reads. Each unique nucleotide sequence was defined as a clonotype, and clonotypes were aligned to IMGT TRB V, D and J references with MiTCR v1.1. The analysis was limited to V-J combinations with a frequency above 0.0001, which together covered approximately 99% of the repertoires. A TCR clonal expansion and chaos score per V-J combination was defined as the ratio of F50 clonal expansion to chaos observed in the TCRdist matrix. Welch's t-statistics and random forest were used to narrow the features down to 10 to 15 V-J combinations, which were then fed into a naive Bayes classifier. The Morisita-Horn index was used to measure how similar the thyroid and blood repertoires were. TCRdb reprocessed the public reads (quality trimming at Q25 with fastp, clone calling with MiXCR) and kept in-frame beta chains. CDR3 protein sequences are deduplicated, and each keeps its most common genes and DNA. The V and J calls reflect TCRdb's pipeline rather than the authors' work. The sample records about 620,000 distinct CDR3 sequences, approximately 22% of which are singletons. The ten largest clones capture approximately 7% of the sample.

This clonotype was counted at least ten times. This receptor's antigen is unknown. Per-base quality was not reported, and no clone a single base away is much larger than it. A patient counted as having stable hyperthyroidism if there was no progression to ophthalmopathy within 18 months of follow-up. The hyperthyroidism patients were 18 to 65 years old and newly diagnosed, with a disease duration of less than 2 months. Patients with other autoimmune diseases, uncontrolled infections, pregnancy or lactation were excluded from the study. Clinical symptoms, serum thyroxine, TRAb, thyroid ultrasound and orbital computed tomography were used for diagnosis. Ficoll-Paque density gradient centrifugation was used to isolate PBMCs from around 10 ml of fresh peripheral blood. Total RNA was extracted using Trizol reagent, and RNA quality was checked on an Agilent 2100 Bioanalyzer. Input material: peripheral blood. The TCR originated in a woman aged 18-29 years with stable Graves' hyperthyroidism. Some clones in this sample may be carry-over from other donors' samples. Donor details come from another sample of the same person, matched by shared clones.

The nucleotide sequence reads as follows: TGCAGTGCTAGACGGGACACGGGGAACTACGAGCAGTACTTC. Its protein product is CSARRDTGNYEQYF. This sequence uses TRBV20-1 and TRBJ2-7, and TRBD1 may be the D gene, going by 6 matching bases. Via the germline V gene (reference sequence), CDR1 is DFQATT and CDR2 SNEGSKA. Trimming takes 2 bases from V and 3 bases from J, and the germline ends sit 14 bases apart. From the cysteine up to the phenylalanine, the CDR3 has a length of 14 residues. Left in the record is the CDR3 DNA by itself, 42 bases read in frame from the first base.